These 18 T cell receptor beta chains originate from one sample sequenced in a study of cytomegalovirus exposure and HLA in healthy donors. 13 Jbeta primers and 60 Vbeta primers were used for the PCR. This table comes from immunoSEQ multiplex PCR, and its TCRdb copy is limited to in-frame clones, with some not included. The repertoire has over 150,000 clones, approximately 80% of them found once; the top ten carry less than 2%. Sequencing was carried out using PBMCs. The receptors were gathered from a woman between 18 and 30 years old in good health and CMV-seronegative.

The genes are TRBV5-6 and TRBJ2-1; TRBD2 agrees at 8 bases. V shed 2 bases, J shed 5 bases, and the junction held 6 bases outside the gene matches. The CDR3 is 15 amino acids. The germline V gene encodes CDR1 SGHDT and CDR2 YYEEEE. The CDR3, as DNA: TGTGCCAGCAGCTTTGGGCGGGGGGCCGACAATGAGCAGTTCTTC. It codes for CASSFGRGADNEQFF.

The chain carries TRBV28 and TRBJ2-1, with 8 bases aligning to TRBD2. V lost 5 bases to trimming and J lost 6 bases; unmatched junction nucleotides: 15. CDR3 size: 17 residues. CDR1 MDHEN and CDR2 SYDVKM come from the germline V gene. CDR3 in DNA: TGTGCCAGCAGTCCTGGACTAGCCAACCACCTCTTCAATGAGCAGTTCTTC. Encoded protein: CASSPGLANHLFNEQFF.

The genes are TRBV16 and TRBJ2-7; 10 bases are shared with TRBD1. The ends lost 6 bases at V and 2 bases at J; junction bases unmatched: 7. The germline V gene has CDR1 KGHSY and CDR2 FQNENV. CDR3 size: 15 residues. CDR3 loop: CASSGTGVSAYEQYF. Here the CDR3 DNA reads TGTGCCAGCAGTGGGACAGGGGTTTCGGCCTACGAGCAGTACTTC.

The rearrangement uses TRBV7-6 and TRBJ1-5; D ambiguous. V lost 1 base to trimming and J lost 3 bases, with 4 bases between them. The CDR3 loop spans 13 amino acids. The V gene's germline CDR1 is SGHVS and CDR2 FNYEAQ. The CDR3 loop is CASSLELNQPQHF. CDR3 nucleotides: TGTGCCAGCAGCTTAGAGCTCAATCAGCCCCAGCATTTT. The variable domain in full, completed from reference TRBV7-6 and TRBJ1-5, reads GAGVSQSPRYKVTKRGQDVALRCDPISGHVSLYWYRQALGQGPEFLTYFNYEAQQDKSGLPNDRFSAERPEGSISTLTIQRTEQRDSAMYRCASSLELNQPQHFGDGTRLSIL.

This chain joins TRBV28 and TRBJ1-5, with TRBD1 matching over 11 bases. The CDR3 totals 14 residues. Germline-derived CDR1 and CDR2 are MDHEN and SYDVKM. Unmatched junction bases numbered 4, after V lost 6 bases and J lost 6 bases. As DNA, the CDR3 is TGTGCCAGCAGGGGGACAGGGGGTCTTCAGCCCCAGCATTTT. It yields the protein CASRGTGGLQPQHF.

V is TRBV6-4 and J is TRBJ2-7, with 7 bases matching TRBD2. Trimming removed 3 bases from V and 5 bases from J; junction bases left unmatched: 4. Per the germline V gene, CDR1 is MRHNA and CDR2 is SNTAGT. The CDR3 is made up of 13 amino acids. The CDR3, as DNA: TGTGCCAGCAGTGAAGGCGGGAGCCACGAGCAGTACTTC. Its translation is CASSEGGSHEQYF.

This clone was seen a handful of times. The chain uses TRBV5-5 and TRBJ2-3; possible D gene TRBD1, 5 bases. V was trimmed by 0 bases and J by 3 bases, leaving 14 bases between them. This CDR3 has 16 amino acids. The germline V gene has CDR1 SGHKS and CDR2 YYEKEE (reference sequence). CDR3 in amino acids: CASSLVGHIVTDTQYF. The DNA of the CDR3 is TGTGCCAGCAGCTTGGTGGGGCATATTGTTACAGATACGCAGTATTTT.

J is TRBJ1-2 and V is TRBV28; D is possibly TRBD1 (6 bases). CDR1 is MDHEN and CDR2 is SYDVKM in the germline V gene. Trimming left V 5 bases short and J 7 bases short, with 11 bases between. This CDR3 is 12 amino acids long. The CDR3 region is CASSPTGFGYTF. The CDR3 nucleotides are TGTGCCAGCAGTCCTACAGGGTTTGGCTACACCTTC.

CDR3 nucleotides: TGTGCCAGCAGTGTGGACTGGTTCTACGAGCAGTACTTC. This codes for CASSVDWFYEQYF. The chain carries TRBV6-1 and TRBJ2-7; D might be TRBD2 (5 bases). V lost 4 bases and J lost 3, with 10 bases in between. Germline CDR1 is MNHNS and CDR2 is SASEGT. The CDR3 is 13 residues long.

This clone was found once. Here the CDR3 reads CASSSRTGNLEQYF. CDR3 coding DNA: TGTGCCAGCAGCTCCCGGACAGGGAACCTCGAGCAGTACTTC. This sequence joins TRBV5-8 and TRBJ2-7, with 8 bases identical to TRBD1. CDR3 length: 14 amino acids. Germline CDR1 SGHTS, CDR2 YDEGEE. The trim removed 3 bases at V and 6 bases at J, leaving 8 bases unmatched.

This clone was seen once. The chain is built from TRBV19 and TRBJ1-4; D ambiguous. Per germline, CDR1 LNHDA and CDR2 SQIVND (reference sequence). This CDR3 region has 16 residues. Trimming cost V 2 bases and J 0 bases, with 10 bases left between them. Here the CDR3 DNA reads TGTGCCAGTAGTATAAGTCCGCAGGCAACTAATGAAAAACTGTTTTTT. It is translated as CASSISPQATNEKLFF.

This chain links TRBV29-1 with TRBJ2-1; D remains ambiguous. Germline V gene lookup returns CDR1 SQVTM and CDR2 ANQGSEA. The CDR3 contains 14 residues. Trimming removed 4 bases at V and 3 bases at J, with 13 bases between. The DNA for the CDR3 is TGCAGCGTTGGGAGCGAATTCGGCTACAATGAGCAGTTCTTC. This gives the protein CSVGSEFGYNEQFF.

V usage is TRBV14 and J usage is TRBJ2-2; D is ambiguous. This CDR3 contains 15 residues. The germline V and J ends were trimmed by 2 bases and 3 bases, with 10 bases remaining between them. CDR1 is SGHDN, CDR2 FVKESK, per germline. In DNA, the CDR3 is TGTGCCAGCAGCCAACACCCCCCGGACACCGGGGAGCTGTTTTTT. This encodes CASSQHPPDTGELFF. The whole variable domain, filled in from reference TRBV14 and TRBJ2-2, reads EAGVTQFPSHSVIEKGQTVTLRCDPISGHDNLYWYRRVMGKEIKFLLHFVKESKQDESGMPNNRFLAERTGGTYSTLKVQPAELEDSGVYFCASSQHPPDTGELFFGEGSRLTVL.

J is TRBJ2-2 and V is TRBV29-1; D remains unclear. V lost 4 bases, J lost 4 bases, and 10 bases lay in between. The CDR3 has 13 residues. Germline V CDR1 and CDR2: SQVTM, ANQGSEA. In DNA, the CDR3 is TGCAGCGTTGGGAGCCAAGGCACCGGGGAGCTGTTTTTT. Translation: CSVGSQGTGELFF.

There are a few counts of this clone. This sequence joins TRBV21-1 and TRBJ1-5. TRBV21-1 is shown as a pseudogene. The CDR3 covers 16 residues. CDR3 protein: CASSKGRGPLNQPQHF. The CDR3 DNA reads as TGTGCCAGCAGCAAAGGGCGCGGGCCCCTCAATCAGCCCCAGCATTTT.

This clone was picked up one time. The genes are TRBV18 and TRBJ2-2, with D unclear. The CDR3 is 15 amino acids. The V and J ends lost 5 bases and 1 base respectively, with 11 bases between them. CDR1 KGHSH and CDR2 LQKENI come from the germline V gene. The CDR3 spells CASSLRLENTGELFF. The CDR3 nucleotides read TGTGCCAGCTCATTGCGGCTTGAGAACACCGGGGAGCTGTTTTTT.

This clone turned up a few times. The chain combines TRBV10-3 with TRBJ2-7; 7 bases agree with TRBD2. The CDR3 extends over 13 amino acids. Germline lookup yields CDR1 ENHRY and CDR2 SYGVKD. Trimming at V came to 4 bases and at J to 5 bases, leaving 5 bases not matched to a gene. CDR3 residues: CAISVQGGNEQYF. The CDR3 nucleotides read TGTGCCATCAGTGTGCAGGGAGGGAACGAGCAGTACTTC.

This chain uses TRBV27 with TRBJ2-1; 8 nucleotides align to TRBD1. The germline V gene has CDR1 MNHEY and CDR2 SMNVEV (reference sequence). After removal of 1 base from V and 7 bases from J, the junction contained 18 bases not matched to a gene. The CDR3 contains 19 residues. This chain's CDR3 is CASSLYPPSGTGQINEQFF. DNA of the CDR3: TGTGCCAGCAGTTTATATCCCCCGTCCGGGACAGGACAAATTAATGAGCAGTTCTTC.